This T cell receptor (beta chain) was obtained from a study of shared clonotypes between healthy human individuals. CD45RO-negative, CCR7-selected cells formed the naive CD8 fraction, which excluded terminally differentiated effector memory CD45RA+ cells. Study results and limitations: Non-shared clonotypes showed lower generation probabilities than clonotypes common to all four donors.

In regard to this clone: Its antigen is unknown.

The ends were cut back, 3 bases at V and 4 bases at J, with 11 bases in the middle. Looked up from germline, CDR1 is SGHDT and CDR2 is YYEEEE. CDR3 length: 13 amino acids. Method: immunoSEQ multiplex PCR; TCRdb's copy keeps in-frame clones and lacks some. The data show some 1,900,000 clones, about 95% seen once. The chain has TRBV5-6 and TRBJ2-7; perhaps TRBD1 as D (5 bases). The sample comprised naive CD8+ T cells sorted from blood. The clonotype comes from a man aged 18 to 30 in good health. CDR3 in amino acids: CASSWARGYEQYF. The CDR3, as DNA: TGTGCCAGCAGCTGGGCTAGGGGTTACGAGCAGTACTTC.